This TCR beta chain was sequenced in a study of shared clonotypes between healthy human individuals. Trimming took 3 bases from V and 8 from J, leaving 19 bases between them. Germline CDR1 is LNHDA and CDR2 is SQIVND (reference sequence). The CDR3 loop spans 15 amino acids. Only in-frame clones appear in the TCRdb table, and some are missing; sequencing was by immunoSEQ multiplex PCR. The table has around 1.1 million clones, approximately 80% seen once. The genes are TRBV19 and TRBJ1-2; D possibly corresponds to TRBD1 (5 bases). Sequencing input: memory CD4+ T cells from PBMCs. As for subset: CD45RA-negative fraction. This clonotype was obtained from a man between 18 and 29 years old in good health. Some clones in this sample may be carry-over from other donors' samples. The DNA of the CDR3 is TGTGCCAGTAGTATCCCCGGGCAGGCCGGGACGGGCTACACCTTC. Its protein product is CASSIPGQAGTGYTF.